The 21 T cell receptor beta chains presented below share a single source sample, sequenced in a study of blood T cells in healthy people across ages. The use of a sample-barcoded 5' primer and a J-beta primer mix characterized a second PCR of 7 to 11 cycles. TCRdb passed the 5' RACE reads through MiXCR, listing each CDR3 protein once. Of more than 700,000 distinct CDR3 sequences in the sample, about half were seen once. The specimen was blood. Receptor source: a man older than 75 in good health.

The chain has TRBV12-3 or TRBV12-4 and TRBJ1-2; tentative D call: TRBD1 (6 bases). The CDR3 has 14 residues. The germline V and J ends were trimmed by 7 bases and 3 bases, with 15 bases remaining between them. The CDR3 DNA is TGTGCCAGCACTTCCAGGGGTACGGACTATGGCTACACCTTC. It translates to CASTSRGTDYGYTF.

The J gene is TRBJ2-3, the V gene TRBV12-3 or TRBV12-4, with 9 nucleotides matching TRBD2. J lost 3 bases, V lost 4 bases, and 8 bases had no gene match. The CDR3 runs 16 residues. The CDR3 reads CASSSLAGRGTDTQYF. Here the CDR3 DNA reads TGTGCCAGCAGTTCCCTAGCGGGACGAGGGACAGATACGCAGTATTTT.

This chain's CDR3 is CASSYPPPTTSGNNEQFF. The DNA for the CDR3 is TGTGCCAGCAGTTACCCGCCACCTACGACTAGCGGGAATAATGAGCAGTTCTTC. The genes are TRBV6-5 and TRBJ2-1, with 11 bases lining up with TRBD2. V shed 2 bases, J shed 7 bases, and the junction held 13 bases outside the gene matches. Germline lookup yields CDR1 MNHEY and CDR2 SVGAGI. This CDR3 is built from 18 residues.

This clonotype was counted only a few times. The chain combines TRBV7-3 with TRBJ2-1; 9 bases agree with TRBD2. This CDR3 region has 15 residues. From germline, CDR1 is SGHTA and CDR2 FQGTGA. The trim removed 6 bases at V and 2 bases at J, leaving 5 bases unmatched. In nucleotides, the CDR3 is TGTGCCAGCAGGATTAGCGGGGGCCCCTACAATGAGCAGTTCTTC. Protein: CASRISGGPYNEQFF. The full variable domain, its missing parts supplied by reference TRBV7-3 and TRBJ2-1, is GAGVSQTPSNKVTEKGKYVELRCDPISGHTALYWYRQSLGQGPEFLIYFQGTGAADDSGLPNDRFFAVRPEGSVSTLKIQRTERGDSAVYLCASRISGGPYNEQFFGPGTRLTVL.

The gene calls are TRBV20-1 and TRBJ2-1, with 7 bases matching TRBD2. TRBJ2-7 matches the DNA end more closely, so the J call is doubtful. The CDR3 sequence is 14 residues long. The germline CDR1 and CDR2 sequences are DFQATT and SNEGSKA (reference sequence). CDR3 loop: CSAEAGSSYNEQYF. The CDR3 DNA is TGCAGTGCTGAAGCGGGAAGCTCCTACAATGAGCAGTACTTC.

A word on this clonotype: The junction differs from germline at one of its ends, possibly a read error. The CDR3 region is CAGSIPGEGEQYF. The CDR3 region has the DNA TGTGCCGGCAGCATCCCGGGGGAAGGCGAGCAGTACTTC. This sequence joins TRBV28 and TRBJ2-7; a weak D match, TRBD2 (6 bases). CDR1 MDHEN and CDR2 SYDVKM come from the germline V gene. The CDR3 is 13 amino acids.

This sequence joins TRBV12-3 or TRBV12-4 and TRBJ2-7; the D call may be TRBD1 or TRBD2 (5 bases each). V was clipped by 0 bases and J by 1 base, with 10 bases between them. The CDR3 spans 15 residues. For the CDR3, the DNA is TGTGCCAGCAGTTTAGCTCTGGGACCGTCCTACGAGCAGTACTTC. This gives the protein CASSLALGPSYEQYF.

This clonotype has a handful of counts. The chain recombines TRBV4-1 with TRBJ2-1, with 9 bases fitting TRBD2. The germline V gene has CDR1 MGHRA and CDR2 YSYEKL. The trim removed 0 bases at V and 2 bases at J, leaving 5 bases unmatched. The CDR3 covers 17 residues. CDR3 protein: CASSQERPSGTYNEQFF. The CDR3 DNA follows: TGCGCCAGCAGCCAAGAAAGGCCTAGCGGGACCTACAATGAGCAGTTCTTC.

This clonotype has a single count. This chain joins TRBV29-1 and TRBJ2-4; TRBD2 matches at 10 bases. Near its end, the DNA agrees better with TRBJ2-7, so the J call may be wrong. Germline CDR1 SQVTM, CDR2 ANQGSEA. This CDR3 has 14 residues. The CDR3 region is CSVGLLAGAYEQYF. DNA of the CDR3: TGCAGCGTCGGTTTGCTAGCGGGGGCCTACGAGCAGTACTTC.

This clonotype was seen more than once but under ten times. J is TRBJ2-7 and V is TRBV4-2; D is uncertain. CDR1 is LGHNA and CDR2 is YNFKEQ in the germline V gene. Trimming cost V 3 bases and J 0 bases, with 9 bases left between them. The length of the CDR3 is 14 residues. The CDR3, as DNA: TGTGCCAGCAGCCACGGTGGAGACTCCTACGAGCAGTACTTC. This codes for CASSHGGDSYEQYF.

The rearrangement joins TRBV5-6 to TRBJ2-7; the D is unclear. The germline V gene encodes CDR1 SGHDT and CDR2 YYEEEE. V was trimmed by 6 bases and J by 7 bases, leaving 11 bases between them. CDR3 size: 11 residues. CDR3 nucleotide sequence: TGTGCCAGCACCCTCCACAATGAGCAGTACTTC. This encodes CASTLHNEQYF. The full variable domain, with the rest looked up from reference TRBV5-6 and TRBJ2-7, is DAGVTQSPTHLIKTRGQQVTLRCSPKSGHDTVSWYQQALGQGPQFIFQYYEEEERQRGNFPDRFSGHQFPNYSSELNVNALLLGDSALYLCASTLHNEQYFGPGTRLTVT.

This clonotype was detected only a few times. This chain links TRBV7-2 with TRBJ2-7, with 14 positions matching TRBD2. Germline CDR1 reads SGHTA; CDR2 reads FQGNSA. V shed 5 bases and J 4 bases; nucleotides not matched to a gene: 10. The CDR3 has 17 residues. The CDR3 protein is CASSRSPGTSGSYEQYF. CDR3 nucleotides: TGTGCCAGCAGCCGAAGTCCCGGGACTAGCGGGAGTTACGAGCAGTACTTC.

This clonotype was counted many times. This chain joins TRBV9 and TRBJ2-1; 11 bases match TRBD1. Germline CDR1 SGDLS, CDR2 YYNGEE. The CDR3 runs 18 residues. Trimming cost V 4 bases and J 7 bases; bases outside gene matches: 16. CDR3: CASSQLLIGQGARNEQFF. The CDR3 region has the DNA TGTGCCAGCAGCCAACTACTAATCGGACAGGGGGCTAGGAATGAGCAGTTCTTC.

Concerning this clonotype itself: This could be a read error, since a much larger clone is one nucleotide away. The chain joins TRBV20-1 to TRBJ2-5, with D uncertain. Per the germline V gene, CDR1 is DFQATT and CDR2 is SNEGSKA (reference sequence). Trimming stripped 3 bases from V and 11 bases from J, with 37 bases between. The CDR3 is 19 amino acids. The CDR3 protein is CSASYLQMFKPNPHNEQYF. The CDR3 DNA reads TGCAGTGCTAGTTATCTCCAGATGTTCAAGCCTAATCCTCACAATGAGCAGTACTTC.

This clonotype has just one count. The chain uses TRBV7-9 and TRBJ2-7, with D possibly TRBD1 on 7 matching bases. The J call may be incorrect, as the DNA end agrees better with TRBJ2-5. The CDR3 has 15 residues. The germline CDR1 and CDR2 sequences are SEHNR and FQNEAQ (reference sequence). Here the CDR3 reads CASSLATGRQETQYF. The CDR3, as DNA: TGTGCCAGCAGCTTAGCGACAGGGAGGCAAGAGACCCAGTACTTC.

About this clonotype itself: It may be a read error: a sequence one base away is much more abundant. Here the CDR3 reads CSASVSGGSPYNEQFF. The CDR3 bases are TGCAGTGCTAGCGTTAGCGGGGGGAGCCCCTACAATGAGCAGTTCTTC. The chain links TRBV20-1 to TRBJ2-1; TRBD2 agrees at 10 bases. CDR1 and CDR2 from the germline V gene are DFQATT and SNEGSKA (reference sequence). Losses at the gene ends were 3 bases for V and 2 bases for J; bases not matched to a gene: 7. The CDR3 covers 16 residues.

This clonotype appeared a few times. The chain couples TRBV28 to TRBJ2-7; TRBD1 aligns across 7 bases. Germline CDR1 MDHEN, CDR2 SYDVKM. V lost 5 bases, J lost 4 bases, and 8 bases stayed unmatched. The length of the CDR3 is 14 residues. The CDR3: CASSPPGTAYEQYF. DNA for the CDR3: TGTGCCAGCAGTCCCCCCGGGACAGCTTACGAGCAGTACTTC. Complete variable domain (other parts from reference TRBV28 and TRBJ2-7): DVKVTQSSRYLVKRTGEKVFLECVQDMDHENMFWYRQDPGLGLRLIYFSYDVKMKEKGDIPEGYSVSREKKERFSLILESASTNQTSMYLCASSPPGTAYEQYFGPGTRLTVT.

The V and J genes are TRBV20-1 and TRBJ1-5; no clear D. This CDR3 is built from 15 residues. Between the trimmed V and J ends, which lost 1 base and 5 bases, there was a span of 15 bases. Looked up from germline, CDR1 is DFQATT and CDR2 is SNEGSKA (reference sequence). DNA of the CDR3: TGCAGTGCTAGAGGTCTGTCGGAATTGGATCAGCCCCAGCATTTT. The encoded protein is CSARGLSELDQPQHF.

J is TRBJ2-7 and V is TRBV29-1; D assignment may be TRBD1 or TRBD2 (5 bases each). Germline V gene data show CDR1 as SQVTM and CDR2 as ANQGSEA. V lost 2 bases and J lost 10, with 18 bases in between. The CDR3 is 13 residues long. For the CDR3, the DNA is TGCAGCGTTGAACTCCGGGACCGACCCTCCCAGTACTTC. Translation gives CSVELRDRPSQYF.

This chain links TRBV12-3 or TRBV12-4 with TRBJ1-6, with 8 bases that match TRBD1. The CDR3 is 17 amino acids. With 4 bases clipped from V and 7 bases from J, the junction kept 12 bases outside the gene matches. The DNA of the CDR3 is TGTGCCAGCAGTTCCCGCCCGACAGGGGTAGGAAATTCACCCCTCCACTTT. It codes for CASSSRPTGVGNSPLHF.

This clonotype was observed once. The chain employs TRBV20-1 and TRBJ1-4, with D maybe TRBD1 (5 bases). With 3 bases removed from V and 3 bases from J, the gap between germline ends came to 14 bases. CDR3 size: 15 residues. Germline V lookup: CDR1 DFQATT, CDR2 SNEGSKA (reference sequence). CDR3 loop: CSASYSGEANEKLFF. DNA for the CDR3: TGCAGTGCTAGTTACTCGGGGGAGGCTAATGAAAAACTGTTTTTT.